This entry features one T cell receptor beta chain sequence. Its target is unknown. Healthy donors of bone marrow made up the group. This sample was included in a study of cytomegalovirus exposure and HLA in healthy donors. General observations from the study: Reports state that TCR beta sequences accurately predicted most subjects' HLA-A and HLA-B alleles. Some TCR beta chains (about 180 of them) were listed as cytomegalovirus-associated. Earlier analysis yielded a pattern in which most TCR beta V segments were productive about 87% or about 30% of the time.

Primers for the PCR totalled 60 Vbeta and 13 Jbeta. Measured with immunoSEQ multiplex PCR; TCRdb has only the in-frame clones, and not every one. This sample yields 200,000 or so clones, of which more than 75% are seen a single time; 6.5% belongs to the top ten. V shed 4 bases and J shed 1 base, with 8 bases lying between them. Germline assignment: CDR1 SGHNT and CDR2 YYREEE (reference sequence). CDR3 size: 13 residues. Sequencing was performed on PBMCs. This sequence joins TRBV5-4 and TRBJ1-2; D perhaps matches TRBD1 (5 bases). The sequence was obtained from a woman aged 50 to 60 in good health and CMV-seropositive. The CDR3 spells CASSRQFNYGYTF. The CDR3 region has the DNA TGTGCCAGCAGCCGACAGTTTAACTATGGCTACACCTTC.